These 10 T cell receptor beta chains were all obtained from the same sample, sequenced in a study of blood T cell repertoires in COVID-19. Generated by immunoSEQ multiplex PCR, the TCRdb table keeps only in-frame clones and is missing some. The sample has approximately 68,000 clones; approximately 86% are singletons. The sequenced sample consisted of peripheral blood. The receptors were sampled from a man older than 75 with active COVID-19.

The chain joins TRBV3-1 (or the pseudogene TRBV3-2) to TRBJ2-7; 10 positions agree with TRBD1. Germline V gives CDR1 LGHDT, CDR2 YNNKEL (reference sequence). This CDR3 has 16 amino acids. V was clipped by 0 bases and J by 4 bases; unmatched bases: 6. The CDR3 loop is CASSQDMGTGVYEQYF. The CDR3 DNA follows: TGTGCCAGCAGCCAAGATATGGGGACAGGGGTTTACGAGCAGTACTTC.

The chain joins TRBV25-1 to TRBJ2-1; TRBD2 matches 13 bases. V shed 5 bases, J shed 6 bases, and the junction held 10 bases outside the gene matches. The CDR3 covers 17 residues. Germline CDR1 is MGHDK and CDR2 is SYGVNS. The CDR3 loop is CASSLLAGGPGPNEQFF. The CDR3 bases are TGTGCCAGCAGTCTACTAGCGGGAGGGCCGGGTCCCAATGAGCAGTTCTTC. Complete variable domain (other parts from reference TRBV25-1 and TRBJ2-1): EADIYQTPRYLVIGTGKKITLECSQTMGHDKMYWYQQDPGMELHLIHYSYGVNSTEKGDLSSESTVSRIRTEHFPLTLESARPSHTSQYLCASSLLAGGPGPNEQFFGPGTRLTVL.

The CDR3 sequence: CASSSKGGTGNYGYTF. As DNA, the CDR3 is TGTGCCAGCAGTTCTAAGGGGGGGACAGGGAACTATGGCTACACCTTC. The chain links TRBV28 to TRBJ1-2, with 9 bases aligning to TRBD1. V trimming: 4 bases; J trimming: 2 bases; junction bases outside the gene matches: 8. The germline gives CDR1 MDHEN, CDR2 SYDVKM. The CDR3 has 16 residues.

In this sample, this clone turned up once. This rearrangement joins TRBV28 to TRBJ2-3; 7 nucleotides agree with TRBD2. The V segment lost 8 bases and the J segment 2 bases; nucleotides outside the gene matches: 13. The V gene's germline CDR1 is MDHEN and CDR2 SYDVKM. This CDR3 has 16 amino acids. CDR3 sequence: CASGKAGPRNTDTQYF. CDR3 nucleotide sequence: TGTGCCAGCGGTAAAGCGGGGCCACGGAACACAGATACGCAGTATTTT. The full variable domain, rest sourced from reference TRBV28 and TRBJ2-3, is DVKVTQSSRYLVKRTGEKVFLECVQDMDHENMFWYRQDPGLGLRLIYFSYDVKMKEKGDIPEGYSVSREKKERFSLILESASTNQTSMYLCASGKAGPRNTDTQYFGPGTRLTVL.

This clone was seen at least ten times. The J gene is TRBJ2-7, the V gene TRBV2, with 8 bases identical to TRBD2. CDR1 and CDR2 (germline): SNHLY, FYNNEI. V trimming: 3 bases; J trimming: 5 bases; junction bases outside the gene matches: 9. This CDR3 has 15 amino acids. In DNA, the CDR3 is TGTGCCAGCAGTGACGGGCGGGAGGAGGGGGACGAGCAGTACTTC. This encodes CASSDGREEGDEQYF.

The chain employs TRBV7-8 and TRBJ2-7; weak D call: TRBD2 (5 bases). Germline V gene data show CDR1 as SGHVS and CDR2 as FQNEAQ. This CDR3 is built from 11 residues. Trimming took off 5 bases at V and 4 bases at J, with 6 bases between the two ends. CDR3 sequence: CASSPGYEQYF. CDR3 bases: TGTGCCAGCAGCCCGGGGTACGAGCAGTACTTC.

J is TRBJ2-3 and V is TRBV6-2 or TRBV6-3; 10 bases are a match to TRBD1. Germline-derived CDR1 and CDR2 are MNHEY and SVGEGT. J lost 3 bases, V lost 5 bases, and 5 bases had no gene match. This CDR3 comprises 15 residues. CDR3 in DNA: TGTGCCAGCAGTGACCCGGGACAGGGGACAGATACGCAGTATTTT. Its protein is CASSDPGQGTDTQYF.

The chain combines TRBV9 with TRBJ1-1; the D gene is possibly TRBD1 (6 bases). Per germline, CDR1 SGDLS and CDR2 YYNGEE. The CDR3 extends over 14 amino acids. V lost 0 bases, J lost 7 bases, and 13 bases lay in between. DNA for the CDR3: TGTGCCAGCAGCGTAGGGGGCAGGGGAGTTGAAGCTTTCTTT. Its protein is CASSVGGRGVEAFF.

V is TRBV7-2 and J is TRBJ2-1, with D uncertain. Germline V CDR1 and CDR2: SGHTA, FQGNSA. This CDR3 has 15 residues. V was trimmed by 1 base and J by 0 bases, leaving 7 bases between them. As DNA, the CDR3 is TGTGCCAGCAGCTTAGTGGCAATCTCCTACAATGAGCAGTTCTTC. Residues: CASSLVAISYNEQFF.

This sequence joins TRBV15 and TRBJ2-7, with 10 bases identical to TRBD1. Germline lookup yields CDR1 LNHNV and CDR2 YYDKDF (reference sequence). V lost 5 bases and J lost 6; bases outside the gene matches: 13. The CDR3 is 16 residues long. The CDR3 protein is CATSLGGTGAQREQYF. The CDR3 DNA follows: TGTGCCACCAGCTTGGGGGGGACAGGGGCCCAACGCGAGCAGTACTTC.